The clone carrying this T cell receptor beta chain was seen once. The J segment lost 3 bases and the V segment lost 3 bases, leaving 8 bases of the junction unmatched. The CDR3 spans 16 residues. CDR1 SGHRS and CDR2 YFSETQ come from the germline V gene. Generated by immunoSEQ multiplex PCR, the TCRdb table keeps only in-frame clones and is missing some. The sample holds about 660,000 clones, about 90% seen once. This entry comes from a study of shared T cell receptors in the human thymus. A further study also used this sample, focusing on human thymus T cells. That report adds: Congenital heart defects were the reason for the corrective surgery that the donors, healthy Finnish infants, were having. Surgeons resected thymus tissue during corrective heart surgery. In thymic and blood repertoires alike, V and J usage looked biased.

The receptor was derived from a boy less than two years old with a congenital heart defect. The chain joins TRBV5-1 to TRBJ2-5; 10 positions agree with TRBD1. The sample consisted of thymocytes. CDR3 DNA: TGCGCCAGCAGCTCATCCGGGACAGGGGCCAAAGAGACCCAGTACTTC. Its protein is CASSSSGTGAKETQYF.